The 20 T cell receptor beta chains below all came from one sample that was sequenced in a study of blood T cell repertoires in COVID-19. Sequencing used immunoSEQ multiplex PCR; TCRdb keeps in-frame clones, though not all of them. The table includes some 490,000 clones, less than 90% detected once. Sequenced input: PBMCs or T cells enriched from blood (not recorded which). These receptors came from a woman aged 60-75 years who had recovered from COVID-19.

This clone showed up just once. The CDR3: CASSSTPGDWGYTF. The CDR3 DNA sequence: TGCGCCAGCAGTAGCACCCCGGGGGACTGGGGCTACACCTTC. The rearrangement uses TRBV5-1 and TRBJ1-2; TRBD1 might be the D (5 bases). Per the germline V gene, CDR1 is SGHRS and CDR2 is YFSETQ. This CDR3 region has 14 residues. Trimming took off 5 bases at V and 8 bases at J, with 19 bases between the two ends.

This rearrangement joins TRBV16 to TRBJ2-3, with 10 nucleotides matching TRBD2. The CDR3 is 16 residues long. V trimming: 0 bases; J trimming: 6 bases; junction bases outside the gene matches: 6. CDR1 and CDR2 (germline): KGHSY, FQNENV. The DNA of the CDR3 is TGTGCCAGCAGCCAATCACCAGCGGGGGGGCCGGATACGCAGTATTTT. Amino acids: CASSQSPAGGPDTQYF.

J is TRBJ1-1 and V is TRBV2; TRBD1 matches at 7 bases. The CDR3 is made up of 15 amino acids. J was trimmed by 0 bases and V by 4 bases; bases with no gene match: 5. From germline, CDR1 is SNHLY and CDR2 FYNNEI. This chain's CDR3 is CASSGLQGLNTEAFF. CDR3 DNA: TGTGCCAGCAGTGGATTACAGGGGCTGAACACTGAAGCTTTCTTT.

This chain links TRBV11-3 with TRBJ2-2, with D possibly matching TRBD2 (6 bases). Germline CDR1 SGHNT, CDR2 YENEEA. The CDR3 has 15 amino acids. Between the trimmed V and J ends, which lost 1 base and 5 bases, there was a span of 11 bases. CDR3 nucleotides: TGTGCCAGCAGCTTAGGGGGAGGAGGAACCGGGGAGCTGTTTTTT. Protein: CASSLGGGGTGELFF.

This sequence joins TRBV18 and TRBJ2-5; 7 nucleotides agree with TRBD1. The CDR3 extends over 15 amino acids. After removal of 1 base from V and 3 bases from J, the junction contained 5 bases not matched to a gene. CDR1 is KGHSH, CDR2 LQKENI, per germline. CDR3 nucleotide sequence: TGTGCCAGCTCACCACTCACAGGGGTGGAAGAGACCCAGTACTTC. It is translated as CASSPLTGVEETQYF.

The CDR3, as DNA: TGTGCCTGCGCGCTGATGGGAGGAGGCGGCTACACCTTC. This sequence encodes CACALMGGGGYTF. The genes are TRBV30 and TRBJ1-2; the D is unclear. Trimming removed 6 bases at V and 8 bases at J, with 19 bases between. The CDR3 consists of 13 residues. CDR1 GTSNPN and CDR2 SVGIG come from the germline V gene (reference sequence).

This chain links TRBV10-2 with TRBJ2-2; D perhaps matches TRBD2 (6 bases). The V and J ends lost 1 base and 4 bases respectively, with 13 bases between them. This CDR3 region has 16 residues. CDR1 is WSHSY, CDR2 SAAADI, per germline. CDR3 DNA sequence: TGCGCCAGCAGTGAGTTGGAGGGACGGAGCACCGGGGAGCTGTTTTTT. This codes for CASSELEGRSTGELFF.

The chain carries TRBV4-1 and TRBJ2-7; D is unresolved. Between the trimmed V and J ends, which lost 1 base and 3 bases, there was a span of 7 bases. CDR1 and CDR2 (germline): MGHRA, YSYEKL. The CDR3 runs 13 residues. This CDR3 is CASSQVPNYEQYF. CDR3 nucleotide sequence: TGCGCCAGCAGCCAAGTACCTAACTACGAGCAGTACTTC.

The V and J genes are TRBV2 and TRBJ1-3, with 7 nucleotides matching TRBD1. The length of the CDR3 is 11 residues. Germline trimming cut 6 bases from V and 8 bases from J; bases unmatched to any gene: 1. Looked up from germline, CDR1 is SNHLY and CDR2 is FYNNEI. CDR3 amino acids: CASRQGDTIYF. As DNA, the CDR3 is TGTGCCAGCAGGCAGGGGGACACCATATATTTT.

V gene TRBV28 combines with J gene TRBJ1-4; 9 bases match TRBD1. CDR3 size: 16 residues. Per the germline V gene, CDR1 is MDHEN and CDR2 is SYDVKM. J lost 5 bases, V lost 4 bases, and 8 bases had no gene match. The CDR3 DNA reads TGTGCCAGCAGTTCCTCCGGGACAGGGCACAATGAAAAACTGTTTTTT. This encodes CASSSSGTGHNEKLFF.

The chain links TRBV6-5 to TRBJ2-6; TRBD1 might be the D (6 bases). Looked up from germline, CDR1 is MNHEY and CDR2 is SVGAGI. The CDR3 covers 15 residues. V was shortened by 6 bases and J by 4 bases, with 13 bases between the two germline ends. The CDR3 region is CASRSTGLGANVLTF. CDR3 DNA sequence: TGTGCCAGCAGGTCAACAGGGCTCGGGGCCAACGTCCTGACTTTC.

The chain joins TRBV6-6 to TRBJ1-6; 10 bases align to TRBD1. The trim removed 5 bases at V and 2 bases at J, leaving 3 bases unmatched. In germline, CDR1 is MNHNY, CDR2 SVGAGI (reference sequence). This CDR3 contains 16 residues. The CDR3 nucleotides are TGTGCCAGCAGTCGACAGGGGGCACCCTATAATTCACCCCTCCACTTT. Protein product: CASSRQGAPYNSPLHF.

This clone was found a few times. The rearrangement joins TRBV6-5 to TRBJ1-4; TRBD1 might be the D (6 bases). This CDR3 contains 14 residues. Looked up from germline, CDR1 is MNHEY and CDR2 is SVGAGI. The V and J ends lost 7 bases and 11 bases respectively, with 20 bases between them. The DNA for the CDR3 is TGTGCCAGCATGGAAGGGGGGGGGAGTGGCAAACTGTTTTTT. This encodes CASMEGGGSGKLFF.

The rearrangement uses TRBV14 and TRBJ2-2, with TRBD2 matching 11 bases. Per germline, CDR1 SGHDN and CDR2 FVKESK. CDR3 size: 19 residues. The trim removed 1 base at V and 0 bases at J, leaving 7 bases unmatched. CDR3 nucleotides: TGTGCCAGCAGCCAAGGACTAGCGGGGTGGGCCGCGAACACCGGGGAGCTGTTTTTT. Translated, it gives CASSQGLAGWAANTGELFF. The variable domain in full, completed from reference TRBV14 and TRBJ2-2, reads EAGVTQFPSHSVIEKGQTVTLRCDPISGHDNLYWYRRVMGKEIKFLLHFVKESKQDESGMPNNRFLAERTGGTYSTLKVQPAELEDSGVYFCASSQGLAGWAANTGELFFGEGSRLTVL.

This CDR3 is CASSSGRAYNSPLHF. CDR3 in DNA: TGTGCCAGCAGCTCAGGGAGGGCCTATAATTCACCCCTCCACTTT. This rearrangement joins TRBV7-2 to TRBJ1-6; D is perhaps TRBD1 (5 bases). The ends were cut back, 4 bases at V and 2 bases at J, with 9 bases in the middle. The CDR3 has 15 residues. Per germline, CDR1 SGHTA and CDR2 FQGNSA.

This chain links TRBV7-9 with TRBJ1-2, with D perhaps TRBD1 (5 bases). The germline V gene has CDR1 SEHNR and CDR2 FQNEAQ (reference sequence). This CDR3 comprises 13 residues. The germline V and J ends were trimmed by 7 bases and 2 bases, with 11 bases remaining between them. CDR3 loop: CASTTRGNYGYTF. In DNA form, the CDR3 reads TGTGCCAGCACCACGCGGGGCAACTATGGCTACACCTTC.

J is TRBJ1-2 and V is TRBV5-4; 8 nucleotides line up with TRBD1. Germline V gene lookup returns CDR1 SGHNT and CDR2 YYREEE (reference sequence). The length of the CDR3 is 14 residues. V lost 0 bases and J lost 2; bases outside the gene matches: 0. In DNA form, the CDR3 reads TGTGCCAGCAGCTTGGGGACAGGGAACTATGGCTACACCTTC. Its protein is CASSLGTGNYGYTF.

This chain connects TRBV5-4 to TRBJ2-3; possibly TRBD2 for D (6 bases). V lost 0 bases and J lost 3, with 17 bases in between. The germline V gene has CDR1 SGHNT and CDR2 YYREEE (reference sequence). The CDR3 is made up of 17 amino acids. The CDR3 DNA reads as TGTGCCAGCAGCTTGGTTAAATTTGGAGGGACTACAGATACGCAGTATTTT. This gives the protein CASSLVKFGGTTDTQYF.

This chain connects TRBV5-1 to TRBJ1-6; tentatively, D is TRBD1 (6 bases). V was cut by 1 base and J by 7 bases, with 12 bases left in between. This CDR3 region has 15 residues. In germline, CDR1 is SGHRS, CDR2 YFSETQ. The CDR3 reads CASSLTGSGNSPLHF. Here the CDR3 DNA reads TGCGCCAGCAGCTTGACAGGGTCGGGGAATTCACCCCTCCACTTT.

The CDR3 protein is CASSVKAGTNTEAFF. CDR3 DNA: TGTGCCAGTAGTGTTAAGGCGGGGACGAACACTGAAGCTTTCTTT. This chain connects TRBV19 to TRBJ1-1; TRBD1 might be the D (5 bases). Germline assignment: CDR1 LNHDA and CDR2 SQIVND (reference sequence). V lost 5 bases and J lost 1, with 14 bases in between. This CDR3 contains 15 residues.